The sequence of this TCR beta chain was determined in a study of CXCR3-negative and CXCR3-positive naive CD8 T cells. Study overall: Libraries each contributed about 1.5 +/- 0.3 million TRB reads, for roughly 130 million in total. General study results and limits: Naive CXCR3-positive and CXCR3-negative cells shared similar TRBV-TRBJ usage, unlike memory cells. TRB CDR3s of CXCR3-positive naive cells were more hydrophobic than those of CXCR3-negative naive cells. High diversity, comparable across both naive subsets, contrasted with much lower diversity in memory CD8+ cells.

The authors made the TRB cDNA libraries by 5' RACE using UMI labels. TCRdb re-called the 5' RACE reads; one entry per CDR3 protein, DNA not given. This repertoire comprises roughly 80,000 distinct CDR3 sequences; its ten largest clones make up around 0.62%. On this clonotype itself: The antigen is unknown.

The germline V gene encodes CDR1 MNHEY and CDR2 SVGAGI. CDR3 length: 12 residues. Naive CD8+ T cells displayed a CD45RO-CCR7+CD27+CD95- phenotype. V usage is TRBV6-5 and J usage is TRBJ2-5; without DNA, the TCRdb call of TRBD1 cannot be checked. This TCR derives from a human donor in good health. Some clones in this sample may be carry-over from other donors' samples. The sample consisted of naive CXCR3+ CD8+ T cells from blood. The subset was: CD45RO-CCR7+CD27+CD95- naive CD8+ T cells expressing CXCR3 (TNR3+). CDR3 amino acids: CASSRPGGTQYF.